Sequencing of this T cell receptor beta chain was carried out in a study of chemoradiotherapy in HPV16-positive cancers (dated by TCRdb to between 2021 and 2024). Turning to the overall study: Functional T-cell assays on cells from a couple of HPV16-positive patients defined candidate HPV-specific T-cell clones and common TCR motifs. Next, the candidate HPV-specific TCRs and motifs were followed in TCR repertoires from fewer than 100 patients with HPV-related cancers. The study asked whether T-cell immunity to the HPV oncoproteins E6 and E7 changes during chemoradiotherapy and whether this immunity affects survival.

Repertoires were sampled repeatedly over the course of chemoradiotherapy so that clonal expansion in the tumor microenvironment could be followed. About this clone: The target of this receptor is not known. No per-base quality is available; no much larger clone lies one base away.

What the work shows at the level of the full study, not this receptor alone: Expansion of candidate HPV-specific clones and E7-related TCR motifs was observed in the tumor microenvironment during treatment, whereas no such expansion was observed for non-HPV-specific T cells. The survival association was reported for HPV16-positive patients, and the functional definition of HPV-specific T cells was derived from only a couple of HPV16-positive patients. Improved recurrence-free survival in HPV16-positive patients was associated with expansion of HPV-responsive T cells during chemoradiotherapy.

The method was the immunoSEQ multiplex PCR assay. Entries here come from immuneACCESS through TCRdb and include only in-frame sequences with V and J called. Some clones fail to appear in such tables; in the studies checked, an unresolved V gene covers under half of the shortfall, and the cause of the remainder is unknown. The sample table shows fewer than 7,500 clones, and around 88% are seen once. Jointly, the top ten make up 20% to 30% of the sample. V was cut back by 0 bases and J by 12 bases, leaving a gap of 22 bases between them. The germline V gene specifies SGHRS as CDR1 and YFSETQ as CDR2. The CDR3 starts with the cysteine, ends with the phenylalanine, and has 16 residues. Of all the DNA, just the CDR3 is kept, 48 bases in frame from base 1.

This TCR came from a human donor with HPV-associated anogenital cancer. The sequencing here drew on blood, taken from a patient who underwent chemoradiotherapy. Recombination connected TRBV5-1 to TRBJ2-4; too little of a D gene remains to name it. The DNA is TGCGCCAGCAGCTTGGGTTCAAGGATGGCGATCACAGCTCAGTACTTC. This is translated as CASSLGSRMAITAQYF.